This entry lists 5 T cell receptor beta chains sequenced from one sample in a study of blood T cell repertoires in COVID-19. The method was immunoSEQ multiplex PCR; TCRdb's version includes in-frame clones alone and lacks a portion of them. The sample shows 200,000 to 250,000 clones, 70% to 85% of them seen only once. What was sequenced was peripheral blood. Receptor source: a woman between 40 and 50 years old with active or convalescent COVID-19.

The rearrangement joins TRBV3-1 (or the pseudogene TRBV3-2) to TRBJ2-1; maybe TRBD2 (7 bases). Trimming removed 1 base from V and 2 bases from J, with 12 bases in between. The CDR3 consists of 16 residues. Germline V gives CDR1 LGHDT, CDR2 YNNKEL (reference sequence). The CDR3 region is CASSQGGGGPYNEQFF. The CDR3 bases are TGTGCCAGCAGCCAAGGGGGCGGGGGCCCCTACAATGAGCAGTTCTTC.

J is TRBJ1-5 and V is TRBV18, with TRBD1 matching over 12 bases. V trimming: 5 bases; J trimming: 5 bases; junction bases outside the gene matches: 10. The CDR3 is 17 amino acids. Germline CDR1 KGHSH, CDR2 LQKENI. This chain's CDR3 is CASSEGSGTGGDQPQHF. CDR3 coding DNA: TGTGCCAGCTCAGAAGGCTCCGGGACAGGGGGCGATCAGCCCCAGCATTTT.

V usage is TRBV3-1 (or the pseudogene TRBV3-2) and J usage is TRBJ1-6; 7 nucleotides line up with TRBD1. V trimming: 6 bases; J trimming: 5 bases; junction bases outside the gene matches: 10. This CDR3 has 16 residues. The germline CDR1 and CDR2 sequences are LGHDT and YNNKEL (reference sequence). The CDR3 nucleotides read TGTGCCAGCAGTCCAACCCCGGGACAGAATAATTCACCCCTCCACTTT. It is translated as CASSPTPGQNNSPLHF.

V and J are TRBV4-1 and TRBJ1-6; 10 bases align to TRBD1. V shed 6 bases and J 5 bases; nucleotides not matched to a gene: 7. Germline assignment: CDR1 MGHRA and CDR2 YSYEKL. There are 16 residues in the CDR3. CDR3 sequence: CASSQPGQGNNSPLHF. DNA of the CDR3: TGCGCCAGCAGTCAACCGGGACAGGGGAATAATTCACCCCTCCACTTT.

This chain joins TRBV6-5 and TRBJ2-2, with 11 bases identical to TRBD1. The germline V gene encodes CDR1 MNHEY and CDR2 SVGAGI. The trim removed 6 bases at V and 15 bases at J, leaving 12 bases unmatched. The CDR3 loop spans 14 amino acids. The CDR3 nucleotides are TGTGCCAGCAGCTATTTCCGGGACAGGGGGACGATGTTTTTT. Amino acid sequence: CASSYFRDRGTMFF.